The source of this TCR gamma chain is a study of gammadelta T cells in human blood (dated by TCRdb to about 2020). Library creation used RT-PCR. The sequencer listed for this sample is Illumina MiSeq. TCRdb reprocessed the public data with the CATT caller; entries with the same nucleotide sequence were combined afterwards. Here the sample has approximately 600 gamma-chain clones; approximately 3.6% occur a single time. The top ten hold 15% to 20% of the sample. Including the terminal cysteine and phenylalanine, the CDR3 comprises 17 residues. CDR3 DNA only is kept here, 51 bases in frame from base 1. Trimming leaves V shorter by 0 bases and J shorter by 3 bases, with the junction holding 14 bases beyond the gene matches. CDR1 and CDR2, looked up from the germline V gene (reference sequence), are GITISATS and ISYDGTV. To note about this clone: The specificity of this receptor is unknown. This may be a read error, as it is one base from a much larger clone.

Beyond this particular receptor, the publication reports: The study reported that microbial exposure appeared to drive polyclonal expansion of innate gamma-delta T cells immediately after birth.

The V and J genes are TRGV9 and TRGJ1 or TRGJ2. The J gene, not given by TCRdb, was assigned here from a germline match of the nucleotide sequence. What was sequenced was non-Vgamma9Vdelta2 gamma-delta T cells from adult blood. The receptor was isolated from a human donor. The sequenced DNA is TGTGCCTTGTGGGAGGTGCACTTTCGCCCCTGTTATTATAAGAAACTCTTT. Its translation reads: CALWEVHFRPCYYKKLF.